The 5 T cell receptor beta chains presented below share a single source sample, sequenced in a study of pediatric ulcerative colitis. Clones were read by immunoSEQ multiplex PCR, and TCRdb kept only the in-frame ones, dropping some. The table shows 50,000 to 65,000 clones, with 86% occurring only once. Source material: blood. All receptors come from a boy between 10 and 17 years old with severe ulcerative colitis.

The chain uses TRBV10-1 and TRBJ2-7, with no clear D. The CDR3 sequence is 14 residues long. The ends were cut back, 4 bases at V and 0 bases at J, with 10 bases in the middle. Germline V gene sequence: CDR1 WNHNN, CDR2 SYGVQD (reference sequence). The CDR3 here is CASSAHGSSYEQYF. CDR3 DNA sequence: TGCGCCAGCAGTGCCCACGGAAGCTCCTACGAGCAGTACTTC.

The chain employs TRBV2 and TRBJ2-2, with D perhaps matching TRBD2 (5 bases). With 4 bases removed from V and 3 bases from J, the gap between germline ends came to 12 bases. The CDR3 consists of 15 residues. Germline CDR1 SNHLY, CDR2 FYNNEI. In DNA form, the CDR3 reads TGTGCCAGCAGTGGGTCTAGCAGAGACACCGGGGAGCTGTTTTTT. This translates into CASSGSSRDTGELFF. The whole variable domain, remainder taken from reference TRBV2 and TRBJ2-2, is EPEVTQTPSHQVTQMGQEVILRCVPISNHLYFYWYRQILGQKVEFLVSFYNNEISEKSEIFDDQFSVERPDGSNFTLKIRSTKLEDSAMYFCASSGSSRDTGELFFGEGSRLTVL.

The rearrangement joins TRBV2 to TRBJ1-5, with a weak D call TRBD1 (6 bases). The CDR3 is 14 amino acids. V was clipped by 9 bases and J by 5 bases, with 17 bases between them. Germline loops: CDR1 SNHLY, CDR2 FYNNEI. In DNA form, the CDR3 reads TGTGCCAGTACCTACAGGGACGGGGATCAGCCCCAGCATTTT. Translation gives CASTYRDGDQPQHF.

V is TRBV27 and J is TRBJ1-6; 7 nucleotides match TRBD1. Germline V gene sequence: CDR1 MNHEY, CDR2 SMNVEV (reference sequence). Unmatched junction bases numbered 4, after V lost 7 bases and J lost 7 bases. The CDR3 extends over 13 amino acids. CDR3 DNA: TGTGCCAGCACCGCAGGGGGGAATTCACCCCTCCACTTT. Its protein is CASTAGGNSPLHF.

This sequence joins TRBV27 and TRBJ2-7; 12 bases are a match to TRBD2. The CDR3 length is 15 residues. CDR1 MNHEY and CDR2 SMNVEV come from the germline V gene (reference sequence). V trimming: 5 bases; J trimming: 4 bases; junction bases outside the gene matches: 6. CDR3 loop: CASSHPGLAGYEQYF. In DNA, the CDR3 is TGTGCCAGCAGTCACCCGGGACTAGCGGGTTACGAGCAGTACTTC.